This TCR beta chain was documented in a study of blood T cell repertoires in COVID-19. Study information: Some COVID-19 samples were acute and others convalescent; all came from the United States, Italy and Spain. T cells, B-cell-depleted T cells, or PBMCs provided the cDNA or gDNA that served as material.

Germline values: CDR1 WSHSY, CDR2 SAAADI. This CDR3 comprises 12 residues. In regard to this clone: At one boundary the junction diverges from the germline segment, which might be a read error.

Living in 20 to 30 US areas, the participants were between roughly 18 and 89 years of age. Someone with COVID-19 had been met by exposed participants within 2 weeks before study entry. The table came from immunoSEQ multiplex PCR; TCRdb's copy has only in-frame clones and leaves some out. The data hold approximately 400,000 clones, with 91% observed a single time. The sequence was collected from a woman aged 40 to 50 who had been exposed to COVID-19. Material for sequencing was PBMCs or T cells enriched from blood (not recorded which). V and J are TRBV10-2 and TRBJ1-4; D not certain. CDR3 residues: CATSQSGEKLFF. As DNA, the CDR3 is TGCGCCACCAGTCAATCGGGGGAAAAACTGTTTTTT.